This T cell receptor (beta chain) was sequenced in a study of cytomegalovirus exposure and HLA in healthy donors. This clone was observed a single time. Trimming pared 6 bases from V and 4 bases from J, leaving 12 bases between. There are 14 residues in the CDR3. Germline V gene sequence: CDR1 MDHEN, CDR2 SYDVKM. The primer mix had 60 Vbeta and 13 Jbeta primers. Using immunoSEQ multiplex PCR, the repertoire was profiled, and TCRdb retains in-frame clones only, with some absent. The sample lists about 160,000 clones; 80% to 85% were seen once. This chain uses TRBV28 with TRBJ1-4; weak D call: TRBD1 (6 bases). This sequence was found in a male donor in good health and CMV-seropositive. The sequencing sample was made of PBMCs. CDR3: CASRQTGLNEKLFF. The CDR3 coding sequence is TGTGCCAGCAGACAGACAGGTCTTAATGAAAAACTGTTTTTT. Based on the CDR3 plus reference TRBV28 and TRBJ1-4, the full variable domain is DVKVTQSSRYLVKRTGEKVFLECVQDMDHENMFWYRQDPGLGLRLIYFSYDVKMKEKGDIPEGYSVSREKKERFSLILESASTNQTSMYLCASRQTGLNEKLFFGSGTQLSVL.